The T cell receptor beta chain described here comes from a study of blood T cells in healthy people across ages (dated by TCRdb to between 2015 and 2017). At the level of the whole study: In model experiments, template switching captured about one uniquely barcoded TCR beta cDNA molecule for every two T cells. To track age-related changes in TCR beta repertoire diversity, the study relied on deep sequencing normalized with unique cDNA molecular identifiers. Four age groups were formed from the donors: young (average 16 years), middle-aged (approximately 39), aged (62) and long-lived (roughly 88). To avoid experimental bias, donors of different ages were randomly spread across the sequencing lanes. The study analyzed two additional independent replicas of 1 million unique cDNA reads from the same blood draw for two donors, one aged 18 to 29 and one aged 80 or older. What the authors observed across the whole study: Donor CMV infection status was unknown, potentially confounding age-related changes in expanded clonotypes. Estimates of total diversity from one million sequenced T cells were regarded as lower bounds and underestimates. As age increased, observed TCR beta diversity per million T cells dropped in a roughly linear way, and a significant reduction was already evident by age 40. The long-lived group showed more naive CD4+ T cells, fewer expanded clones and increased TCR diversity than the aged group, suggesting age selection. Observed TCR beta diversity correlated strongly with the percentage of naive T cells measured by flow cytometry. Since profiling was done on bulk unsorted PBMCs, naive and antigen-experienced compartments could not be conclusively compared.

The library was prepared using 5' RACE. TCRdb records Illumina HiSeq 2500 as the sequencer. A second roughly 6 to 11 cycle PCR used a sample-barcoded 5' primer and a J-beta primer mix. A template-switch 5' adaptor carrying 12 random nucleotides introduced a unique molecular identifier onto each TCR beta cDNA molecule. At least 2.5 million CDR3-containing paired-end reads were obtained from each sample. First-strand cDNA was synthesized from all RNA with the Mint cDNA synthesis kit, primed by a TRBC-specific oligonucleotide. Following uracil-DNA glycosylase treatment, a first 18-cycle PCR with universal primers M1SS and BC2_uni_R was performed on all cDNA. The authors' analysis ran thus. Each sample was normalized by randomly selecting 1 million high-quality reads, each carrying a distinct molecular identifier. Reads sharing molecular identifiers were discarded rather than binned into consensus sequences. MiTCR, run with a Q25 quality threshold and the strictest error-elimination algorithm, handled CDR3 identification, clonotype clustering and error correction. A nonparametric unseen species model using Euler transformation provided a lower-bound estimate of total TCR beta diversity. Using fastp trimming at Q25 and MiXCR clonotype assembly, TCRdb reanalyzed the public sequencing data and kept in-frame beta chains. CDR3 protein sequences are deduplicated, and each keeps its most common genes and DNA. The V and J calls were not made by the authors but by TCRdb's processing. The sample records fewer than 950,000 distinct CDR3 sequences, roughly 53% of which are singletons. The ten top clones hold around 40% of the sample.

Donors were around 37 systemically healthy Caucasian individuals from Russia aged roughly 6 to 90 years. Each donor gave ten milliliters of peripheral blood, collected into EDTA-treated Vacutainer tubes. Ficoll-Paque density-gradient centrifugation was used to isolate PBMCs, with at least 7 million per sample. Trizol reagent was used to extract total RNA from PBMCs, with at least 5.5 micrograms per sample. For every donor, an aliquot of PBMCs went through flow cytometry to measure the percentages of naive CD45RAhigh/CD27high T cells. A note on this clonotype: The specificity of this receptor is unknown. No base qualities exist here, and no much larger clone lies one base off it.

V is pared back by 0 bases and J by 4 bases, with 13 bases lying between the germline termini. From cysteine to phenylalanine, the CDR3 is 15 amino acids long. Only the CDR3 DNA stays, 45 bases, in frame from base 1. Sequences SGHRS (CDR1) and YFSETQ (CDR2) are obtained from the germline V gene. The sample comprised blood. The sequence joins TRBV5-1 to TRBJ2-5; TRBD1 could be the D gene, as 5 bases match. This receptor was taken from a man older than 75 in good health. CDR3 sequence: CASSLVTGQGETQYF. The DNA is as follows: TGCGCCAGCAGCTTGGTCACGGGCCAGGGAGAGACCCAGTACTTC.